The 18 T cell receptor beta chains in this list originate from one sample, sequenced in a study of shared clonotypes between healthy human individuals. Clones were sequenced by immunoSEQ multiplex PCR, and TCRdb holds only the in-frame ones, with some missing. The sample yields 2 million to 2.5 million clones, 85% to 95% seen once. Material: naive CD4+ T cells from PBMCs. The subset denotes: CD45RA+ positively selected. The receptors stem from a man between 18 and 35 years old in good health. Some clones in this sample may be carry-over from other donors' samples.

The genes are TRBV4-2 and TRBJ2-3; 15 nucleotides agree with TRBD2. Germline V gene data show CDR1 as LGHNA and CDR2 as YNFKEQ. The ends lost 4 bases at V and 2 bases at J; junction bases unmatched: 7. CDR3 length: 18 residues. The CDR3 nucleotides read TGTGCCAGCAGCCTAGGACTAGCGGGAGGGCCCAACACAGATACGCAGTATTTT. Translated, it gives CASSLGLAGGPNTDTQYF.

The chain joins TRBV25-1 to TRBJ2-1, with D tentatively TRBD2 (6 bases). The CDR3 loop spans 17 amino acids. Germline values: CDR1 MGHDK, CDR2 SYGVNS. V dropped 1 base and J dropped 4 bases, with 17 bases sitting between them. Here the CDR3 DNA reads TGTGCCAGCAGTGAATTGCGGCCGACTAGTGCGTACAATGAGCAGTTCTTC. Protein: CASSELRPTSAYNEQFF. The variable domain in full, completed from reference TRBV25-1 and TRBJ2-1, reads EADIYQTPRYLVIGTGKKITLECSQTMGHDKMYWYQQDPGMELHLIHYSYGVNSTEKGDLSSESTVSRIRTEHFPLTLESARPSHTSQYLCASSELRPTSAYNEQFFGPGTRLTVL.

This chain uses TRBV6-5 with TRBJ2-2, with 8 bases that match TRBD2. Trimming took 7 bases from V and 7 from J; bases not matched to a gene: 8. This CDR3 region has 14 residues. Germline values: CDR1 MNHEY, CDR2 SVGAGI. CDR3 DNA: TGTGCCAGCACCCACCCCGGGGGGGACGGGGAGCTGTTTTTT. Protein sequence: CASTHPGGDGELFF.

V gene TRBV19 combines with J gene TRBJ1-1; D possibly corresponds to TRBD1 (5 bases). V lost 7 bases to trimming and J lost 0 bases, with 12 bases between them. The CDR3 consists of 14 residues. Germline loops: CDR1 LNHDA, CDR2 SQIVND (reference sequence). The DNA for the CDR3 is TGTGCCAGTAATGATGGGGGGTTGAACACTGAAGCTTTCTTT. Encoded protein: CASNDGGLNTEAFF.

The V and J genes are TRBV18 and TRBJ1-3; 7 nucleotides line up with TRBD1. Germline loops: CDR1 KGHSH, CDR2 LQKENI. With V trimmed by 5 bases and J by 4 bases, 8 bases remained unmatched. The CDR3 covers 15 residues. Here the CDR3 DNA reads TGTGCCAGCTCAACGGACAGGACGGGCGGAAACACCATATATTTT. Amino acids: CASSTDRTGGNTIYF.

This sequence joins TRBV7-2 and TRBJ2-5; unclear D gene. Germline CDR1 is SGHTA and CDR2 is FQGNSA. V was clipped by 8 bases and J by 5 bases, with 21 bases between them. The CDR3 loop spans 15 amino acids. CDR3 amino acids: CASAIRLTSWETQYF. Written as DNA, the CDR3 is TGTGCCAGCGCAATTCGCCTTACCTCATGGGAGACCCAGTACTTC.

This sequence joins TRBV19 and TRBJ2-7; 13 bases fit TRBD2. Germline lookup yields CDR1 LNHDA and CDR2 SQIVND (reference sequence). V was clipped by 6 bases and J by 2 bases; unmatched bases: 4. The CDR3 is made up of 15 amino acids. The CDR3 DNA reads as TGTGCCAGTAGCGCCGGGACTAGCGGGACCTACGAGCAGTACTTC. Amino acids: CASSAGTSGTYEQYF.

The V gene is TRBV30, the J gene TRBJ2-7; 9 bases align to TRBD2. J lost 6 bases, V lost 1 base, and 7 bases had no gene match. Germline V gene data show CDR1 as GTSNPN and CDR2 as SVGIG (reference sequence). The CDR3 covers 14 residues. CDR3 amino acids: CAWSDQRGASEQYF. The CDR3 DNA reads as TGTGCCTGGAGTGACCAGCGGGGGGCTTCCGAGCAGTACTTC.

The rearrangement joins TRBV2 to TRBJ1-3; 8 nucleotides line up with TRBD1. CDR1 and CDR2 (germline): SNHLY, FYNNEI. The CDR3 is made up of 14 amino acids. V shed 7 bases and J 4 bases; nucleotides not matched to a gene: 6. In nucleotides, the CDR3 is TGTGCCAGCACCCAGGGGGCGCCAGGAAACACCATATATTTT. This translates into CASTQGAPGNTIYF. Full variable domain (missing parts from reference TRBV2 and TRBJ1-3): EPEVTQTPSHQVTQMGQEVILRCVPISNHLYFYWYRQILGQKVEFLVSFYNNEISEKSEIFDDQFSVERPDGSNFTLKIRSTKLEDSAMYFCASTQGAPGNTIYFGEGSWLTVV.

The CDR3 reads CASSPPWTANTEAFF. CDR3 sequence (DNA): TGTGCCAGCTCACCACCTTGGACGGCGAACACTGAAGCTTTCTTT. This rearrangement joins TRBV18 to TRBJ1-1; no clear D. V lost 0 bases to trimming and J lost 1 base, with 9 bases between them. The CDR3 loop spans 15 amino acids. The germline CDR1 and CDR2 sequences are KGHSH and LQKENI.

This chain joins TRBV6-1 and TRBJ1-5; D gene uncertain. Trimming pared 3 bases from V and 6 bases from J, leaving 9 bases between. In germline, CDR1 is MNHNS, CDR2 SASEGT. The length of the CDR3 is 13 residues. Here the CDR3 reads CASSEQTGQPQHF. CDR3 sequence (DNA): TGTGCCAGCAGTGAGCAAACCGGTCAGCCCCAGCATTTT.

This clone was counted only a few times. Written as DNA, the CDR3 is TGTGCCAGCAGTGGGCACAGGGTGAACACTGAAGCTTTCTTT. Translating it yields CASSGHRVNTEAFF. The chain links TRBV6-1 to TRBJ1-1; maybe TRBD1 (6 bases). This CDR3 region has 14 residues. V was shortened by 4 bases and J by 0 bases, with 9 bases between the two germline ends. Germline V gene data show CDR1 as MNHNS and CDR2 as SASEGT.

The V and J genes are TRBV6-1 and TRBJ1-2; TRBD1 is a possible D gene (5 bases). The germline gives CDR1 MNHNS, CDR2 SASEGT. The CDR3 runs to 13 residues. The ends were cut back, 3 bases at V and 7 bases at J, with 12 bases in the middle. The CDR3 sequence is CASSEGRAAGYTF. CDR3 DNA: TGTGCCAGCAGTGAGGGCAGGGCGGCTGGCTACACCTTC.

In DNA, the CDR3 is TGCGCCAGCAGCCGAACAGGGACTGGAAACACCATATATTTT. It encodes CASSRTGTGNTIYF. J is TRBJ1-3 and V is TRBV5-1; D possibly corresponds to TRBD1 (6 bases). The V end was cut by 4 bases, the J end by 2 bases, with 10 bases between. Germline V gives CDR1 SGHRS, CDR2 YFSETQ. This CDR3 has 14 residues.

The rearrangement links TRBV30 to TRBJ1-4; D remains unclear. Germline loops: CDR1 GTSNPN, CDR2 SVGIG (reference sequence). This CDR3 is built from 15 residues. The V and J ends lost 0 bases and 2 bases respectively, with 10 bases between them. CDR3 loop: CAWSVSPGTNEKLFF. The CDR3 DNA reads TGTGCCTGGAGTGTATCCCCGGGCACTAATGAAAAACTGTTTTTT.

V usage is TRBV6-5 and J usage is TRBJ2-5, with TRBD1 matching 10 bases. This CDR3 contains 14 residues. CDR1 MNHEY and CDR2 SVGAGI come from the germline V gene. Trimming took 5 bases from V and 4 from J; bases not matched to a gene: 4. The DNA for the CDR3 is TGTGCCAGCAGTCTCGACAGGGGGCGAGAGACCCAGTACTTC. Its translation: CASSLDRGRETQYF.

The chain is built from TRBV5-1 and TRBJ2-1; the match to TRBD1 covers 9 bases. V was clipped by 0 bases and J by 6 bases; unmatched bases: 4. Germline CDR1 reads SGHRS; CDR2 reads YFSETQ. The CDR3 has 15 residues. The CDR3 region is CASSLGQGDANEQFF. The CDR3 DNA reads TGCGCCAGCAGCTTGGGACAGGGGGACGCCAATGAGCAGTTCTTC. The full variable domain, rest sourced from reference TRBV5-1 and TRBJ2-1, is KAGVTQTPRYLIKTRGQQVTLSCSPISGHRSVSWYQQTPGQGLQFLFEYFSETQRNKGNFPGRFSGRQFSNSRSEMNVSTLELGDSALYLCASSLGQGDANEQFFGPGTRLTVL.

The V and J genes are TRBV19 and TRBJ1-1; a weak D match, TRBD1 (5 bases). Per the germline V gene, CDR1 is LNHDA and CDR2 is SQIVND (reference sequence). The germline V and J ends were trimmed by 6 bases and 0 bases, with 11 bases remaining between them. The CDR3 has 14 residues. CDR3 residues: CASRMTAMNTEAFF. Here the CDR3 DNA reads TGTGCCAGTAGGATGACAGCCATGAACACTGAAGCTTTCTTT.